This is a list of T cell receptor beta chains from one sample in a study of shared clonotypes between healthy human individuals. Sequenced by immunoSEQ multiplex PCR; TCRdb stores in-frame clones only, minus some. The table lists about a million clones, under 80% of them singletons. The source material was memory CD4+ T cells sorted from blood. The receptors shown here come from a man aged 18 to 30 in good health. CDR3s include the opening cysteine and the closing phenylalanine or tryptophan. The D gene is left open where the match is weak. Clone size, where shown, is once, few, many, or a class for clones that have expanded.

j_call clone_size v_call d_call cdr3_aa cdr3_nt
TRBJ2-1 . TRBV6-6 TRBD2 CASSHLAGGRNEQFF TGTGCCAGCAGCCACCTAGCGGGGGGGCGCAATGAGCAGTTCTTC
TRBJ2-2 once TRBV5-4 . CASKSTRAGELFF TGTGCCAGCAAATCCACTAGGGCCGGGGAGCTGTTTTTT
TRBJ2-7 . TRBV5-5 . CASSLNRVAYEQYF TGTGCCAGCAGCTTAAACCGGGTCGCCTACGAGCAGTACTTC
TRBJ2-1 . TRBV7-2 . CASSSPSGYEQFF TGTGCCAGCAGCTCTCCCTCGGGGTATGAGCAGTTCTTC
TRBJ1-2 . TRBV7-2 . CASSFTGTYGYTF TGTGCCAGCAGCTTTACAGGGACCTATGGCTACACCTTC
TRBJ2-6 . TRBV25-1 . CASSEDQRANVLTF TGTGCCAGCAGTGAGGACCAACGAGCCAACGTCCTGACTTTC
TRBJ2-6 . TRBV6-1 . CASSDGAGANVLTF TGTGCCAGCAGTGACGGGGCTGGGGCCAACGTCCTGACTTTC
TRBJ2-1 once TRBV5-1 TRBD2 CASSLTSGRGRGNEQFF TGCGCCAGCAGCTTGACTAGCGGGAGAGGGAGAGGAAATGAGCAGTTCTTC
TRBJ2-7 . TRBV6-6 TRBD2 CASRRGAAYEQYF TGTGCCAGCAGGCGGGGGGCTGCCTACGAGCAGTACTTC
TRBJ1-1 once TRBV30 TRBD1 CASRTGRLEAFF TGTGCCTCCCGGACAGGGAGGTTAGAAGCTTTCTTT
TRBJ2-4 . TRBV4-1 . CASSQEVSSEAKRGKNIQYF TGCGCCAGCAGCCAAGAGGTATCAAGCGAGGCCAAACGGGGCAAAAACATTCAGTACTTC
TRBJ1-5 . TRBV19 . CASRQQGFNQPQHF TGTGCCAGTCGCCAACAGGGTTTCAATCAGCCCCAGCATTTT
TRBJ2-6 . TRBV5-5 . CASSFEYAGANVLTF TGTGCCAGCAGCTTCGAATACGCTGGGGCCAACGTCCTGACTTTC
TRBJ1-1 . TRBV5-1 TRBD1 CASSSGQGNTEAFF TGCGCCAGCAGCTCCGGACAGGGGAACACTGAAGCTTTCTTT
TRBJ2-5 few TRBV5-1 . CASSPDGWGYQETQYF TGCGCCAGCAGCCCGGACGGGTGGGGGTACCAAGAGACCCAGTACTTC
TRBJ2-7 . TRBV25-1 TRBD1 CASSLTGVYEQYF TGTGCCAGCAGTTTGACAGGGGTGTACGAGCAGTACTTC
TRBJ1-5 few TRBV11-2 . CASSLSRINQPQHF TGTGCCAGCAGCTTATCTAGGATCAATCAGCCCCAGCATTTT
TRBJ2-7 . TRBV2 TRBD2 CASRDLLAGVNSYEQYF TGTGCCAGCAGGGATTTACTAGCGGGGGTTAACTCCTACGAGCAGTACTTC
TRBJ1-6 . TRBV30 . CACQTGTDNSPLHF TGTGCCTGCCAGACCGGGACGGATAATTCACCCCTCCACTTT
TRBJ1-5 . TRBV19 . CASSIQGSINQPQHF TGTGCCAGTAGTATCCAGGGATCGATTAATCAGCCCCAGCATTTT
TRBJ1-2 . TRBV30 . CAWSPGTFIYTF TGTGCCTGGAGTCCCGGGACTTTTATCTACACCTTC
TRBJ1-5 . TRBV7-3 . CATEPGNQPQHF TGTGCCACCGAACCAGGTAATCAGCCCCAGCATTTT
TRBJ1-4 few TRBV11-2 TRBD1 CASSPGDRVNEKLFF TGTGCCAGCAGCCCAGGGGACAGAGTTAATGAAAAACTGTTTTTT
TRBJ1-5 . TRBV19 TRBD1 CASRMGQFNQPQHF TGTGCCAGTAGAATGGGACAGTTCAATCAGCCCCAGCATTTT
TRBJ2-4 once TRBV11-2 TRBD1 CASSPWTGGEGTKNIQYF TGTGCCAGCAGCCCTTGGACAGGGGGCGAGGGGACCAAAAACATTCAGTACTTC
TRBJ1-2 . TRBV7-9 TRBD1 CASSAQTGTGLPGYTF TGTGCCAGCAGCGCCCAAACCGGGACAGGGCTCCCTGGCTACACCTTC
TRBJ2-3 . TRBV13 . CASSPTGTDTQYF TGTGCCAGCAGCCCCACTGGGACAGATACGCAGTATTTT